This passage covers 8 T cell receptor beta chains from one sample sequenced in a study of shared clonotypes between healthy human individuals (TCRdb year 2020). Library creation used the immunoSEQ multiplex PCR assay. In TCRdb, the immuneACCESS table is reduced to in-frame sequences with V and J assigned. These tables do not hold every clone; where another copy was compared, an unresolved V gene accounts for under half, and the others remain unexplained. Here the sample has approximately 98,000 clones; 68% occur a single time. Of the sample, around 25% is held by the ten largest clones. Sequences were obtained from memory CD8+ T cells sorted from blood. The cell subset or site label on this specimen signifies: CD45RO+ cells pooled with CCR7-negative TemRA cells. Source of these receptors: a woman younger than 45 in good health.

The chain links TRBV6-5 to TRBJ2-1, with TRBD2 identical over 7 bases. Germline CDR1 MNHEY, CDR2 SVGAGI. The V segment lost 4 bases and the J segment 3 bases; nucleotides outside the gene matches: 6. The CDR3 spans 15 residues. CDR3 region: CASSSLAGLYNEQFF. In DNA, the CDR3 is TGTGCCAGCAGTTCATTAGCGGGCCTCTACAATGAGCAGTTCTTC.

This clone has a handful of counts. The chain is built from TRBV11-3 and TRBJ2-3, with D tentatively TRBD2 (6 bases). The CDR3 runs to 11 residues. V was pared by 8 bases and J by 6 bases, with 9 bases between. Germline V gene data show CDR1 as SGHNT and CDR2 as YENEEA. CDR3 nucleotide sequence: TGTGCCAGCGGCGGGGCGGATACGCAGTATTTT. It yields the protein CASGGADTQYF. The whole variable domain, remainder taken from reference TRBV11-3 and TRBJ2-3, is EAGVVQSPRYKIIEKKQPVAFWCNPISGHNTLYWYLQNLGQGPELLIRYENEEAVDDSQLPKDRFSAERLKGVDSTLKIQPAELGDSAVYLCASGGADTQYFGPGTRLTVL.

This clone has a single count. The gene calls are TRBV19 and TRBJ1-2; possible D gene TRBD1, 5 bases. From germline, CDR1 is LNHDA and CDR2 SQIVND (reference sequence). The CDR3 is made up of 13 amino acids. Trimming pared 4 bases from V and 7 bases from J, leaving 13 bases between. The CDR3 protein is CASSTQELIGYTF. The CDR3 bases are TGTGCCAGTAGTACACAGGAGCTTATTGGCTACACCTTC.

This clone was recorded a few times. The chain couples TRBV10-2 to TRBJ1-1; no clear D. CDR1 is WSHSY, CDR2 SAAADI, per germline. Trimming cost V 5 bases and J 0 bases, with 7 bases left between them. The CDR3 is 13 residues long. The CDR3 region is CASSQDLNTEAFF. DNA for the CDR3: TGCGCCAGCAGTCAGGATTTGAACACTGAAGCTTTCTTT.

The V gene is TRBV28, the J gene TRBJ2-4, with D perhaps TRBD2 (6 bases). The CDR3 has 16 amino acids. V was clipped by 2 bases and J by 0 bases, with 11 bases between them. Germline values: CDR1 MDHEN, CDR2 SYDVKM. This chain's CDR3 is CASSLTSSTAKNIQYF. In DNA, the CDR3 is TGTGCCAGCAGTTTAACTAGCAGCACAGCCAAAAACATTCAGTACTTC. The whole variable domain, filled in from reference TRBV28 and TRBJ2-4, reads DVKVTQSSRYLVKRTGEKVFLECVQDMDHENMFWYRQDPGLGLRLIYFSYDVKMKEKGDIPEGYSVSREKKERFSLILESASTNQTSMYLCASSLTSSTAKNIQYFGAGTRLSVL.

The chain recombines TRBV28 with TRBJ1-5, with 10 positions matching TRBD1. The CDR3 totals 18 residues. Germline CDR1 MDHEN, CDR2 SYDVKM. V dropped 1 base and J dropped 6; count of bases not matched to a gene: 12. CDR3 in DNA: TGTGCCAGCAGTTTATCCGAGGACAGGGGGTTTCTCTGTCAGCCCCAGCATTTT. As protein: CASSLSEDRGFLCQPQHF.

The V gene is TRBV28, the J gene TRBJ1-5, with D possibly TRBD1 on 6 matching bases. The germline gives CDR1 MDHEN, CDR2 SYDVKM. This CDR3 is 17 amino acids long. With 3 bases removed from V and 1 base from J, the gap between germline ends came to 16 bases. CDR3 region: CASSLLGGWVSNQPQHF. CDR3 bases: TGTGCCAGCAGTTTGTTGGGGGGCTGGGTGAGCAATCAGCCCCAGCATTTT.

The rearrangement joins TRBV25-1 to TRBJ2-7; 7 nucleotides line up with TRBD1. The CDR3 is 14 residues long. Germline V CDR1 and CDR2: MGHDK, SYGVNS. V shed 5 bases, J shed 3 bases, and the junction held 7 bases outside the gene matches. CDR3 in amino acids: CASSKQGLGYEQYF. CDR3 in DNA: TGTGCCAGCAGTAAACAGGGGCTGGGCTACGAGCAGTACTTC.